This T cell receptor beta chain was identified in a study of T cell responses to AZD1222 COVID-19 vaccine. Comments on this clone: The antigen is undetermined.

This CDR3 contains 16 residues. V lost 4 bases and J lost 3, with 18 bases in between. Germline V gene sequence: CDR1 KGHDR, CDR2 SFDVKD. Study-level results: Mostly white British, mostly female donors; authors suggested clonal diversity may be underestimated. Variant regions that are unmutated are reportedly the target of nearly half of spike-specific TCRs.

Repertoires were generated with immunoSEQ multiplex PCR, while TCRdb's copy carries only in-frame clones and drops some. The sample lists 150,000 to 200,000 clones, 90% to 95% occurring once. This chain connects TRBV24-1 to TRBJ2-7; D remains unclear. This TCR was sampled from an adult who received the AZD1222 COVID-19 vaccine. The sequencing here drew on peripheral blood, taken 28 days after the second AZD1222 dose. CDR3 bases: TGTGCCACCAGTGACCCCGTCTCGGAGAGCTTCTACGAGCAGTACTTC. Its translation: CATSDPVSESFYEQYF.